Listed below are T cell receptor beta chains from one sample, sequenced in a study of shared clonotypes between healthy human individuals. Produced via immunoSEQ multiplex PCR; TCRdb's table is partial and in-frame only. The sample contains about 1,800,000 clones, about 95% of which appear only once. The specimen was naive CD8+ T cells sorted from blood. The receptors here all came from a man between 18 and 29 years old in good health. CDR3s include the opening cysteine and the closing phenylalanine or tryptophan. D genes are given only for firm matches. Some rows have no size entry. The others give once, few or many, or a class for an expanded clone.

J gene | D gene | V gene | clone size | CDR3 protein | CDR3 DNA
TRBJ2-7 | TRBD2 | TRBV9 | . | CASSVEGTSKYEQYF | TGTGCCAGCAGCGTAGAGGGGACTAGCAAGTACGAGCAGTACTTC
TRBJ1-1 | . | TRBV30 | . | CAWSPGAEAFF | TGTGCCTGGAGTCCCGGGGCTGAAGCTTTCTTT
TRBJ2-7 | . | TRBV27 | . | CASSVQGSGGYEQYF | TGTGCCAGCAGTGTACAGGGGAGCGGGGGCTACGAGCAGTACTTC
TRBJ2-2 | . | TRBV27 | once | CASSPVWTDGAGELFF | TGTGCCAGCAGCCCCGTTTGGACAGACGGCGCCGGGGAGCTGTTTTTT
TRBJ2-1 | . | TRBV6-6 | . | CASSYRANEQFF | TGTGCCAGCAGTTACAGGGCGAATGAGCAGTTCTTC
TRBJ2-3 | TRBD2 | TRBV7-9 | . | CASSSPGGVADTQYF | TGTGCCAGCAGCTCCCCCGGGGGGGTGGCAGATACGCAGTATTTT
TRBJ1-1 | TRBD1 | TRBV5-8 | . | CASSYVPGQMNTEAFF | TGTGCCAGCAGCTACGTCCCGGGACAGATGAACACTGAAGCTTTCTTT
TRBJ2-5 | . | TRBV9 | . | CASSDGHRQETQYF | TGTGCCAGCAGCGACGGACATCGCCAAGAGACCCAGTACTTC
TRBJ2-7 | . | TRBV5-4 | . | CASSLAGEQYF | TGTGCCAGCAGCTTGGCCGGCGAGCAGTACTTC
TRBJ2-3 | TRBD2 | TRBV7-2 | . | CASSSQTSSTDTQYF | TGTGCCAGCAGCTCACAGACTAGCAGCACAGATACGCAGTATTTT
TRBJ2-5 | . | TRBV28 | . | CASSLSQNQETQYF | TGTGCCAGCAGTTTGAGTCAGAACCAAGAGACCCAGTACTTC
TRBJ1-4 | . | TRBV9 | . | CASSATGEKLFF | TGTGCCAGCAGCGCGACAGGCGAAAAACTGTTTTTT
TRBJ2-7 | . | TRBV6-5 | . | CASSYETRGGYEQYF | TGTGCCAGCAGTTACGAGACTAGGGGAGGCTACGAGCAGTACTTC
TRBJ2-7 | . | TRBV2 | . | CASNPSPDRTYSYEQYF | TGTGCCAGCAACCCTTCCCCTGACAGAACCTACTCCTACGAGCAGTACTTC
TRBJ1-2 | TRBD1 | TRBV27 | . | CASSLLGQTNYGYTF | TGTGCCAGCAGTTTACTGGGACAGACTAACTATGGCTACACCTTC
TRBJ2-1 | . | TRBV2 | . | CASSDWRDISDEQFF | TGTGCCAGCAGTGATTGGCGGGATATATCGGATGAGCAGTTCTTC
TRBJ2-5 | . | TRBV2 | . | CASSELSEETQYF | TGTGCCAGCAGTGAATTGTCAGAAGAGACCCAGTACTTC
TRBJ2-5 | TRBD2 | TRBV27 | . | CASQLAGGQETQYF | TGTGCCAGTCAACTAGCGGGGGGGCAAGAGACCCAGTACTTC
TRBJ2-2 | TRBD2 | TRBV10-3 | . | CAISELGLAAGELFF | TGTGCCATCAGTGAGTTGGGACTAGCGGCCGGGGAGCTGTTTTTT
TRBJ2-3 | . | TRBV6-1 | . | CASRGLLTTDTQYF | TGTGCCAGCAGGGGACTGCTGACGACAGATACGCAGTATTTT
TRBJ2-7 | . | TRBV30 | . | CAWSFEENSYEQYF | TGTGCCTGGAGTTTTGAGGAGAACTCCTACGAGCAGTACTTC
TRBJ2-7 | TRBD2 | TRBV30 | . | CAWSEVAGVVYEQYF | TGTGCCTGGAGCGAAGTAGCGGGAGTAGTCTACGAGCAGTACTTC
TRBJ1-1 | . | TRBV5-4 | . | CASSLVGDITEAFF | TGTGCCAGCAGCTTGGTCGGGGATATCACTGAAGCTTTCTTT
TRBJ2-1 | TRBD2 | TRBV6-1 | . | CATSLAGGNEQFF | TGTGCCACCAGCCTGGCGGGAGGAAATGAGCAGTTCTTC
TRBJ2-7 | TRBD1 | TRBV11-2 | . | CASSLPGQVYEQYF | TGTGCCAGCAGCTTACCGGGACAGGTCTACGAGCAGTACTTC
TRBJ2-7 | TRBD2 | TRBV6-1 | . | CASRGRGAYEQYF | TGTGCCAGCAGAGGGCGGGGGGCCTACGAGCAGTACTTC